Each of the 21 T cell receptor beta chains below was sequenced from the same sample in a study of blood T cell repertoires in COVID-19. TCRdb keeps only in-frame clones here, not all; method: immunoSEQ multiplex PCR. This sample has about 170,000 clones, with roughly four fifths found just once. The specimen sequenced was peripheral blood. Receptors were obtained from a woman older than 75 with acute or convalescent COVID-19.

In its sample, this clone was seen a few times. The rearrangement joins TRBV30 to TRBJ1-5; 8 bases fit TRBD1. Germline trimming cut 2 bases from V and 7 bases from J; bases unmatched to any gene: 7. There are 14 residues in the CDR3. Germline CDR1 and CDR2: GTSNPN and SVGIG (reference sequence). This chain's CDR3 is CAWSRTGWRQPQHF. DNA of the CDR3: TGTGCCTGGAGTCGGACAGGGTGGAGACAGCCCCAGCATTTT.

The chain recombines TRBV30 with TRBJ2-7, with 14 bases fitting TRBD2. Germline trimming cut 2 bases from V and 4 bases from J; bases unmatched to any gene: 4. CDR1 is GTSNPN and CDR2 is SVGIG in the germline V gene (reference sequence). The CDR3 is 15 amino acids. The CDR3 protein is CAWSRGLAGEYEQYF. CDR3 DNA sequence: TGTGCCTGGAGTCGGGGACTAGCGGGAGAATACGAGCAGTACTTC.

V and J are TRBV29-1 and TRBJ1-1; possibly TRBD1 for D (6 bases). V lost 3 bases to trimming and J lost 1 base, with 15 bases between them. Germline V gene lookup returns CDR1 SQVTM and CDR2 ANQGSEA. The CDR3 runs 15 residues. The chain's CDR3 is CSVDTTGQGNTEAFF. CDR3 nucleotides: TGCAGCGTTGATACCACAGGGCAAGGGAACACTGAAGCTTTCTTT.

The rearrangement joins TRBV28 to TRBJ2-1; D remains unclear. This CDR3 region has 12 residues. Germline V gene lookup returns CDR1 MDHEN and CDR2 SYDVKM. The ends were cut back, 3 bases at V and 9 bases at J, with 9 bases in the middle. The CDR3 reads CASSFSPFEQFF. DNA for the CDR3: TGTGCCAGCAGTTTTTCCCCCTTTGAGCAGTTCTTC.

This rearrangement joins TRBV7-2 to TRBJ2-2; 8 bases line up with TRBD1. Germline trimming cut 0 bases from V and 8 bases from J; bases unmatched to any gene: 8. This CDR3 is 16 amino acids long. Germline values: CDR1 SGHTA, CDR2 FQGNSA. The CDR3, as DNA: TGTGCCAGCAGCTTAGCCCTGGGACAGGCGACGGGGGAGCTGTTTTTT. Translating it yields CASSLALGQATGELFF.

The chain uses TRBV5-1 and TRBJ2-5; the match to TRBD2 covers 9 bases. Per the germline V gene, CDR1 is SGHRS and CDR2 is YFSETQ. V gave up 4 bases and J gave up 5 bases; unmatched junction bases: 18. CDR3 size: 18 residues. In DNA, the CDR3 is TGCGCCAGCAGCCAATCCCCCCTAGCGGGACATCTTGTGGAGACCCAGTACTTC. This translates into CASSQSPLAGHLVETQYF. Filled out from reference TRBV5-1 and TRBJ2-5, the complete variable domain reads KAGVTQTPRYLIKTRGQQVTLSCSPISGHRSVSWYQQTPGQGLQFLFEYFSETQRNKGNFPGRFSGRQFSNSRSEMNVSTLELGDSALYLCASSQSPLAGHLVETQYFGPGTRLLVL.

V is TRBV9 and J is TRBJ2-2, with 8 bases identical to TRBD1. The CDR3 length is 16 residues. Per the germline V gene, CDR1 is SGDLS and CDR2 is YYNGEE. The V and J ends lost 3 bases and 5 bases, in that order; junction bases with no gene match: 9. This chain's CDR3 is CASSAGAGGPTGELFF. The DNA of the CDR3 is TGTGCCAGCAGCGCTGGGGCAGGGGGCCCGACCGGGGAGCTGTTTTTT.

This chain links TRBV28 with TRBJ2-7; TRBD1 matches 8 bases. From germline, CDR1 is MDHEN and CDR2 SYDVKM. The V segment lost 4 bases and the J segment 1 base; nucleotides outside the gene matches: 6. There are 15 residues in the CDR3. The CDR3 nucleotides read TGTGCCAGCAGTTCGACAGGGGTTCCTTCCTACGAGCAGTACTTC. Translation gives CASSSTGVPSYEQYF.

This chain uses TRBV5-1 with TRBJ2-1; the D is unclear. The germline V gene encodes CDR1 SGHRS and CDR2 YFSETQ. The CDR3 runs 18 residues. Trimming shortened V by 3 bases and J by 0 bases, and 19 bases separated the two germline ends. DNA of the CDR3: TGCGCCAGCAGCTCCCCACGCCTTACTACGCCCTCCTACAATGAGCAGTTCTTC. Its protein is CASSSPRLTTPSYNEQFF.

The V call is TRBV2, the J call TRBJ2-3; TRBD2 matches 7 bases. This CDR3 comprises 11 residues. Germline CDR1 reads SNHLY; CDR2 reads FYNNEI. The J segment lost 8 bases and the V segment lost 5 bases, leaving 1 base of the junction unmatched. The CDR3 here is CASSPSGTQYF. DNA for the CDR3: TGTGCCAGCAGTCCTAGCGGTACGCAGTATTTT.

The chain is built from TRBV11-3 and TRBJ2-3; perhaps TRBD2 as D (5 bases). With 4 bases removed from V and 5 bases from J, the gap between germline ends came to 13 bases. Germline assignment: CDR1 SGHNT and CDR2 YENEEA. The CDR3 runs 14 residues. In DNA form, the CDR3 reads TGTGCCAGCAGCTCCAACGGACTGGAAGATACGCAGTATTTT. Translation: CASSSNGLEDTQYF.

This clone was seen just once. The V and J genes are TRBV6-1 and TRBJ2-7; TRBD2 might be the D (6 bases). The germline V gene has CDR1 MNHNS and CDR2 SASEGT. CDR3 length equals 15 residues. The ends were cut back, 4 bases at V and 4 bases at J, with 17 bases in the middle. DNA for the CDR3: TGTGCCAGCAGTGGCGGGACGGCGTATTATTACGAGCAGTACTTC. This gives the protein CASSGGTAYYYEQYF.

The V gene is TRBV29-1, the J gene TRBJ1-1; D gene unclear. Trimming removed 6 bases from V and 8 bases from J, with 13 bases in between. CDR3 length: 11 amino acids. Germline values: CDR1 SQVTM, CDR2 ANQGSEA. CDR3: CSVEGGKEAFF. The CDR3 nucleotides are TGCAGCGTCGAGGGAGGGAAAGAAGCTTTCTTT. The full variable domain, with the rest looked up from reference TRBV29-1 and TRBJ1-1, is SAVISQKPSRDICQRGTSLTIQCQVDSQVTMMFWYRQQPGQSLTLIATANQGSEATYESGFVIDKFPISRPNLTFSTLTVSNMSPEDSSIYLCSVEGGKEAFFGQGTRLTVV.

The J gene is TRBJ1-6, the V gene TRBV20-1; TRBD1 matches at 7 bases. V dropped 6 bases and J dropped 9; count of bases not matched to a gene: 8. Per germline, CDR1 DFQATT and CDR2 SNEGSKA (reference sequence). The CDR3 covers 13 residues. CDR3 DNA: TGCAGTGCCAGTACAGGGGTGGTTTCACCCCTCCACTTT. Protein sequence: CSASTGVVSPLHF.

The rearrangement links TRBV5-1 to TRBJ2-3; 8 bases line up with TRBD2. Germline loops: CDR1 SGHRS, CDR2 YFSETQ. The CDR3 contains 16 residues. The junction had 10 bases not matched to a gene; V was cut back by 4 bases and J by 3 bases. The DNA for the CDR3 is TGCGCCAGCAGCCCCTTGGGGAGCGGGGGAACAGATACGCAGTATTTT. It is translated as CASSPLGSGGTDTQYF.

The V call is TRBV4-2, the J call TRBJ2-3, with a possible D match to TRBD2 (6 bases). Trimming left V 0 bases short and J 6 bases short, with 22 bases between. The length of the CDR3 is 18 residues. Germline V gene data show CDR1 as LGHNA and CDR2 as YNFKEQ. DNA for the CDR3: TGTGCCAGCAGCCAAGATTGGGGGACTGTAAACGTGGGCGATACGCAGTATTTT. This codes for CASSQDWGTVNVGDTQYF.

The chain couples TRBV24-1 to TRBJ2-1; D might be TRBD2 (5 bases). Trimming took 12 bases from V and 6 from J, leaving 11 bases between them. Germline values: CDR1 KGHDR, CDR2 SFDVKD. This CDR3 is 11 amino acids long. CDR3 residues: CACPGSNEQFF. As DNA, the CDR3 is TGTGCCTGTCCGGGATCCAATGAGCAGTTCTTC.

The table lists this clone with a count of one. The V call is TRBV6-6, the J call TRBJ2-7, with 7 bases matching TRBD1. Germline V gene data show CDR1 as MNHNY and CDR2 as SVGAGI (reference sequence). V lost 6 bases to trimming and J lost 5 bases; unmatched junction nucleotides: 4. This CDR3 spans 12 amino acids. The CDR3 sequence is CASRWTGDEQYF. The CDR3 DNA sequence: TGTGCCAGCAGATGGACAGGAGACGAGCAGTACTTC.

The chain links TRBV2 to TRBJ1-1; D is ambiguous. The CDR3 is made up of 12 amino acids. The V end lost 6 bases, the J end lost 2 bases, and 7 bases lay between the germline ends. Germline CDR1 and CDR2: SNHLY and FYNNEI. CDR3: CASRTENTEAFF. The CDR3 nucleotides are TGTGCCAGCAGGACTGAAAACACTGAAGCTTTCTTT.

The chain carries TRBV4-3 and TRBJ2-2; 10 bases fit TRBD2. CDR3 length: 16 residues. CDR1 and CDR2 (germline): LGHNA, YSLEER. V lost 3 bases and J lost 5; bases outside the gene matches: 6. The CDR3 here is CASSQVKGLATGELFF. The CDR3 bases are TGCGCCAGCAGCCAGGTGAAGGGACTAGCGACCGGGGAGCTGTTTTTT.

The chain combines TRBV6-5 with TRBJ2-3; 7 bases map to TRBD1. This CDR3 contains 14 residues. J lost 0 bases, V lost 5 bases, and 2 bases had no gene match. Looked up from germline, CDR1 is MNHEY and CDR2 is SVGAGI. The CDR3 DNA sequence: TGTGCCAGCAGTCGGGACAGTAGCACAGATACGCAGTATTTT. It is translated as CASSRDSSTDTQYF.